The entry that follows covers one TCR beta chain sequence. Its matching antigen is unknown. This specimen comes from a study of cytomegalovirus exposure and HLA in healthy donors. The study's findings and limits: Excluded were some V segments that proved indistinguishable, including TRBV6-2 and TRBV6-3. Later analysis showed most CMV-associated TCR beta chains appearing HLA-restricted. Clonal expansion, a later analysis showed, was greater in HLA-associated TCR beta chains than in equally common others. Solely CMV serostatus was available to characterize immune exposure.

The CDR3 loop spans 15 amino acids. Trimming took 5 bases from V and 2 from J; bases not matched to a gene: 4. Germline-derived CDR1 and CDR2 are PRHDT and FYEKMQ (reference sequence). PCR amplification relied on 60 Vbeta primers (plus 13 Jbeta primers). The method was immunoSEQ multiplex PCR; TCRdb's version includes in-frame clones alone and lacks a portion of them. This sample's table has 180,000 or so clones. The sample consisted of PBMCs. The clonotype comes from a boy aged 5-17 years in good health and CMV-seronegative. The V gene is TRBV13, the J gene TRBJ1-4, with 8 bases that match TRBD1. CDR3 sequence (DNA): TGTGCCAGCAGCCTGGACAGGGCCACTAATGAAAAACTGTTTTTT. This encodes CASSLDRATNEKLFF.